The present T cell receptor beta chain was sequenced within a study of T cell responses to AZD1222 COVID-19 vaccine. Study-wide results and limits: The sample set comprised mostly white British donors with more females, and clonal diversity was possibly underestimated. Spike-specific TCRs gained breadth and depth after people received two AZD1222 doses. Reportedly, close to half of spike-specific TCRs are directed against unmutated variant regions.

V gave up 2 bases and J gave up 8 bases, with 21 bases separating them. The CDR3 runs 17 residues. The V gene's germline CDR1 is KGHSH and CDR2 LQKENI. Profiling relied on immunoSEQ multiplex PCR, and the TCRdb table lists in-frame clones only, not all of them. This repertoire shows about 48,000 clones, over 75% found once; its top ten account for about 5.4%. Worth noting for this clone: Its matching antigen is unknown.

The rearrangement links TRBV18 to TRBJ1-4; a possible D gene is TRBD1 (5 bases). This clonotype was sampled from an adult who received the AZD1222 COVID-19 vaccine. The material sequenced was peripheral blood, taken 28 days after the second AZD1222 dose. The DNA for the CDR3 is TGTGCCAGCTCACCAATGGACCGCGAAGGGACGGGAGAAAAACTGTTTTTT. Its protein product is CASSPMDREGTGEKLFF.